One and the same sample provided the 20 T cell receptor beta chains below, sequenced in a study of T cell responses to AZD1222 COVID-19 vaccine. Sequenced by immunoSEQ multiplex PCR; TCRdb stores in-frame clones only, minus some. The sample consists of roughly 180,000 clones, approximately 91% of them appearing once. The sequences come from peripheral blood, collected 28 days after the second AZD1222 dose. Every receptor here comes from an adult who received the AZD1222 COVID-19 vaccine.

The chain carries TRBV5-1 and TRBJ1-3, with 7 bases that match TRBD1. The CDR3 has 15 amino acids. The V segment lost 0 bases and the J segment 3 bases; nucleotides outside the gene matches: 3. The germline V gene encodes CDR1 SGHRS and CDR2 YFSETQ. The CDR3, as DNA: TGCGCCAGCAGCTTGGCCACAGGGGATGGAAACACCATATATTTT. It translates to CASSLATGDGNTIYF.

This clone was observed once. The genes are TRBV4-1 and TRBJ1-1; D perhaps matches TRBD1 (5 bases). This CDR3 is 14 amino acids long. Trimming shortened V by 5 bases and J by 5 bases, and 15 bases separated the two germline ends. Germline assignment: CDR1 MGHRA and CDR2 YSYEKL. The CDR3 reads CASSSQASETEAFF. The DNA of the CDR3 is TGCGCCAGCAGCTCACAGGCCTCCGAAACTGAAGCTTTCTTT.

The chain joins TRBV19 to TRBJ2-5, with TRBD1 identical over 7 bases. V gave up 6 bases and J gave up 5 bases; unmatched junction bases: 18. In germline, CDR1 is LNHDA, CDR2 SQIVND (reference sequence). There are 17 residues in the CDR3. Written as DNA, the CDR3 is TGTGCCAGTAGACAGGGGACCGGGACGCCCCTCGGGGAGACCCAGTACTTC. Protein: CASRQGTGTPLGETQYF.

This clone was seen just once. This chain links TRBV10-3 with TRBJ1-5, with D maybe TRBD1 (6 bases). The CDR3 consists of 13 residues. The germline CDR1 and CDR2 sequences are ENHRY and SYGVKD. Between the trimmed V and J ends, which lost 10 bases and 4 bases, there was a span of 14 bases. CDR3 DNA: TGTGCCACCTCCCGGGACACTAATCAGCCCCAGCATTTT. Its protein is CATSRDTNQPQHF.

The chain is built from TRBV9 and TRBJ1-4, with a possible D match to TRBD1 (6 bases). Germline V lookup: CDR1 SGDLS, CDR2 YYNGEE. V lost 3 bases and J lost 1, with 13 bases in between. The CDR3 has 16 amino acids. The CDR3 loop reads CASSERGSGTNEKLFF. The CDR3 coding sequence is TGTGCCAGCAGCGAAAGGGGGTCGGGAACTAATGAAAAACTGTTTTTT.

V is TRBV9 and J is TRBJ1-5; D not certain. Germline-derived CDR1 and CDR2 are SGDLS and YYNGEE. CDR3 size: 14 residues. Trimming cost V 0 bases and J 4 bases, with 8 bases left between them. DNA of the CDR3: TGTGCCAGCAGCGTAGGGACCGCGAATCAGCCCCAGCATTTT. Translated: CASSVGTANQPQHF.

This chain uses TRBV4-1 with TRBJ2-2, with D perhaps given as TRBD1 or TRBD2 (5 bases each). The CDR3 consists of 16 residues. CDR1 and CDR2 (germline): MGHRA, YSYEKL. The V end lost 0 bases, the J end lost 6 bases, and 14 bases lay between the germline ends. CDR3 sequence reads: CASSQEGTTGAGELFF. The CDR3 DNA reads TGCGCCAGCAGCCAAGAAGGGACCACTGGAGCCGGGGAGCTGTTTTTT.

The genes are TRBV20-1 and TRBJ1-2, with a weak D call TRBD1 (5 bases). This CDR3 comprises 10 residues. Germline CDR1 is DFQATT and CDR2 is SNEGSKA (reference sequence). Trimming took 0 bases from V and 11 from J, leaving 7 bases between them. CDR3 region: CSARDQGYTF. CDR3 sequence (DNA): TGCAGTGCTAGAGATCAGGGTTACACCTTC.

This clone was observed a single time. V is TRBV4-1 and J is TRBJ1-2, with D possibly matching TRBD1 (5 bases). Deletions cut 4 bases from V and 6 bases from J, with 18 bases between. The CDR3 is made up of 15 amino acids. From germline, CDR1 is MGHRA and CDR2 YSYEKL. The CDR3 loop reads CASSPIGALWNGYTF. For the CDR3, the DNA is TGCGCCAGCAGCCCCATAGGGGCGCTTTGGAATGGCTACACCTTC.

CDR3 region: CASSEAGSQLPQHF. The DNA of the CDR3 is TGTGCCAGCAGTGAGGCAGGCAGCCAGCTGCCCCAGCATTTT. The rearrangement uses TRBV2 and TRBJ1-5; D is undetermined. Germline CDR1 reads SNHLY; CDR2 reads FYNNEI. The CDR3 consists of 14 residues. Trimming stripped 3 bases from V and 9 bases from J, with 15 bases between.

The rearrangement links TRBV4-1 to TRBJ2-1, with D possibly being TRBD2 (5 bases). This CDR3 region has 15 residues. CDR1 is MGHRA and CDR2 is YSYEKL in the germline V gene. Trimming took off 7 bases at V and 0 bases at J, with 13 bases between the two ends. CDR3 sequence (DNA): TGCGCCAGCACCACGGACGGGAACTCCTACAATGAGCAGTTCTTC. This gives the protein CASTTDGNSYNEQFF.

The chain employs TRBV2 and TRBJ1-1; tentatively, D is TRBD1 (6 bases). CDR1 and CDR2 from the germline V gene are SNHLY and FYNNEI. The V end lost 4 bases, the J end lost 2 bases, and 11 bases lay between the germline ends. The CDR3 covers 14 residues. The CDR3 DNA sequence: TGTGCCAGCAGTGGTGACAGGTCTAACACTGAAGCTTTCTTT. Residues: CASSGDRSNTEAFF.

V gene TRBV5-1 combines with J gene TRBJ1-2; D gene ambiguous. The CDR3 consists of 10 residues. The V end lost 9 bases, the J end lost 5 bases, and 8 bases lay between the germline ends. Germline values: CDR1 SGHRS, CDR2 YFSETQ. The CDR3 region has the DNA TGCGCCAAGGAGGAATATGGCTACACCTTC. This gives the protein CAKEEYGYTF.

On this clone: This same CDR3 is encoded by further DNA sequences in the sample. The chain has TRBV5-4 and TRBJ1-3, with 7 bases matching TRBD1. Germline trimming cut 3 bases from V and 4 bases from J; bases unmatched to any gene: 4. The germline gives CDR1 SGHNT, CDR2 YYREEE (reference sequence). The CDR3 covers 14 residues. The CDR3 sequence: CASSSGTAGNTIYF. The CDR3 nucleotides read TGTGCCAGCAGCTCGGGGACAGCGGGAAACACCATATATTTT.

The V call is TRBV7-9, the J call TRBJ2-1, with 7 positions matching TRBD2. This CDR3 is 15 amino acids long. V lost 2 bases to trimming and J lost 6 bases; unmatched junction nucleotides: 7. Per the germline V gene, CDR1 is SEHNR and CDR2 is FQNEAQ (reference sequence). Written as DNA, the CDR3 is TGTGCCAGCAGCTTAACGCTAGCGGATGGCAATGAGCAGTTCTTC. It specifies CASSLTLADGNEQFF.

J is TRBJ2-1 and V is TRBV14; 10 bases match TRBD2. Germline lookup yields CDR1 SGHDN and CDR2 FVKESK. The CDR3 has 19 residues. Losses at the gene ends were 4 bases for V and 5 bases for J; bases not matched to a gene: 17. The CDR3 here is CASSPLMGSLLAGNNEQFF. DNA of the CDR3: TGTGCCAGCAGCCCTCTCATGGGATCTCTACTAGCGGGAAACAATGAGCAGTTCTTC.

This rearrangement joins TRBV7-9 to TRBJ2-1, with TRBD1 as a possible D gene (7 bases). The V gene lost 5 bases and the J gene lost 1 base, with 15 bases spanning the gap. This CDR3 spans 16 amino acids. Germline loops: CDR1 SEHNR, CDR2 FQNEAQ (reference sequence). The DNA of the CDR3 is TGTGCCAGCAGCCCGCGGGACAGTATTTCCTACAATGAGCAGTTCTTC. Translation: CASSPRDSISYNEQFF. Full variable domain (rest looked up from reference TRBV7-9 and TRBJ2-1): DTGVSQNPRHKITKRGQNVTFRCDPISEHNRLYWYRQTLGQGPEFLTYFQNEAQLEKSRLLSDRFSAERPKGSFSTLEIQRTEQGDSAMYLCASSPRDSISYNEQFFGPGTRLTVL.

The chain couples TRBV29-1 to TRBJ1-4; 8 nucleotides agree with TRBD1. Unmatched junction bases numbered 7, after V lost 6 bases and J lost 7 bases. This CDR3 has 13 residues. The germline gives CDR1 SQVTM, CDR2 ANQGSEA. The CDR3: CSVSDRAGEKLFF. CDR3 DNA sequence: TGCAGCGTCTCGGACAGGGCGGGTGAAAAACTGTTTTTT. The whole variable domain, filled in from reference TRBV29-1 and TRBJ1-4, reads SAVISQKPSRDICQRGTSLTIQCQVDSQVTMMFWYRQQPGQSLTLIATANQGSEATYESGFVIDKFPISRPNLTFSTLTVSNMSPEDSSIYLCSVSDRAGEKLFFGSGTQLSVL.

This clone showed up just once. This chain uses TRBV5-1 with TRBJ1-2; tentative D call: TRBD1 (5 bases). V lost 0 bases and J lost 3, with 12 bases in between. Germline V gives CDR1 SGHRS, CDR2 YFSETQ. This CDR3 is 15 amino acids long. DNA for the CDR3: TGCGCCAGCAGCTTGGGAGGGGTTTCAGACTATGGCTACACCTTC. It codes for CASSLGGVSDYGYTF.

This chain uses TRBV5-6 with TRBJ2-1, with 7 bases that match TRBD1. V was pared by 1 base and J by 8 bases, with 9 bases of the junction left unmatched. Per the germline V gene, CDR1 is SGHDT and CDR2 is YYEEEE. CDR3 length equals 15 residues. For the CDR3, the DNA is TGTGCCAGCAGCTTGTCGGGACAGCTTAACGATGAGCAGTTCTTC. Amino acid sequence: CASSLSGQLNDEQFF.